These 7 T cell receptor beta chains originate from one sample sequenced in a study of T cells after yellow fever vaccination. TCRdb used MiXCR to reprocess the 5' RACE reads, holding one entry per CDR3 protein. The sample has a few hundred thousand distinct CDR3 sequences, about 17% seen once. The source material was PBMCs, sampled 5 days after the first yellow fever vaccination. These receptors all stem from a young man who received the YFV17D yellow fever vaccine.

The chain employs TRBV6-5 and TRBJ2-2; D not certain. CDR1 is MNHEY and CDR2 is SVGAGI in the germline V gene. V was pared by 2 bases and J by 6 bases, with 4 bases between. This CDR3 region has 12 residues. CDR3 in DNA: TGTGCCAGCAGTTACGGGTCCGGGGAGCTGTTTTTT. This sequence encodes CASSYGSGELFF.

V gene TRBV6-1 combines with J gene TRBJ2-1; TRBD2 matches 11 bases. Losses at the gene ends were 6 bases for V and 10 bases for J; bases not matched to a gene: 11. The CDR3 is 15 residues long. Germline loops: CDR1 MNHNS, CDR2 SASEGT. The CDR3 sequence: CASRTLSGGAGEQFF. In nucleotides, the CDR3 is TGTGCCAGCAGAACCCTTAGCGGGGGGGCCGGGGAGCAGTTCTTC.

This clonotype was seen a handful of times. The chain links TRBV6-5 to TRBJ1-1; tentatively, D is TRBD1 (5 bases). CDR3 length equals 16 residues. Germline V lookup: CDR1 MNHEY, CDR2 SVGAGI. V lost 10 bases, J lost 5 bases, and 26 bases lay in between. This chain's CDR3 is CATNKGTFSLGTEAFF. For the CDR3, the DNA is TGTGCCACCAACAAGGGGACTTTTTCCTTGGGGACTGAAGCTTTCTTT.

This chain uses TRBV5-6 with TRBJ2-6, with a possible D match to TRBD2 (5 bases). The CDR3 consists of 20 residues. V lost 0 bases and J lost 0, with 19 bases in between. Germline V gene data show CDR1 as SGHDT and CDR2 as YYEEEE. CDR3 region: CASSLAEYVGSYSGANVLTF. The CDR3 DNA follows: TGTGCCAGCAGCTTGGCCGAGTATGTGGGGAGCTACTCTGGGGCCAACGTCCTGACTTTC.

CDR3 loop: CASSPGQVSDTQYF. CDR3 bases: TGCGCCAGCAGCCCCGGACAGGTTTCAGATACGCAGTATTTT. The chain recombines TRBV5-1 with TRBJ2-3, with 7 bases aligning to TRBD1. The CDR3 runs 14 residues. Germline CDR1 SGHRS, CDR2 YFSETQ. Trimming cost V 4 bases and J 4 bases; bases outside gene matches: 6. The variable domain in full, with the rest retrieved from reference TRBV5-1 and TRBJ2-3, is KAGVTQTPRYLIKTRGQQVTLSCSPISGHRSVSWYQQTPGQGLQFLFEYFSETQRNKGNFPGRFSGRQFSNSRSEMNVSTLELGDSALYLCASSPGQVSDTQYFGPGTRLTVL.

This clonotype was seen a few times. The rearrangement links TRBV18 to TRBJ1-1; D gene unclear. V was pared by 8 bases and J by 1 base, with 14 bases between. Germline CDR1 KGHSH, CDR2 LQKENI. This CDR3 is 14 amino acids long. The DNA of the CDR3 is TGTGCCAGCCGTACTGATAGAACGAACACTGAAGCTTTCTTT. Translating gives CASRTDRTNTEAFF.

This clonotype was seen ten or more times. The chain carries TRBV6-2 or TRBV6-3 and TRBJ1-5; D gene unclear. Trimming stripped 0 bases from V and 5 bases from J, with 11 bases between. The CDR3 covers 15 residues. Germline V CDR1 and CDR2: MNHEY, SVGEGT. The CDR3 DNA reads TGTGCCAGCAGTTACTCGATCCCCGGGTATCAGCCCCAGCATTTT. Translation: CASSYSIPGYQPQHF.